The entry below describes one T cell receptor (beta chain). The antigen remains undetermined. At one end, the junction sequence differs from germline, possibly due to a read error. The sample comes from a study of T cells after yellow fever vaccination. MiXCR, applied by TCRdb to the 5' RACE reads, yields one record per CDR3 protein. The data show 250,000 to 400,000 distinct CDR3 sequences, with approximately 4.3% seen just once and less than 20% held by the top ten. The CDR3 is 13 residues long. Germline assignment: CDR1 SGHAT and CDR2 FQNNGV. Regarding the study as a whole: Clones from primary vaccination mostly reappeared after the booster (around 96% CD4, approximately 86% CD8).

The TCR originated in a man between 18 and 35 years old who received the YFV17D yellow fever vaccine. The chain links TRBV11-2 to TRBJ1-3, with 11 positions matching TRBD1. The sample in question was PBMCs, obtained 15 days after the yellow fever booster vaccination. This chain's CDR3 is CASSLEDRGPGHF. The DNA of the CDR3 is TGTGCCAGCAGCTTAGAGGACAGGGGGCCCGGGCATTTT.